A single sample is the source of the 15 T cell receptor beta chains below, sequenced in a study of molecular identifiers for immune sequencing clone quantification. TCRdb re-derived calls from the PCR reads in MiXCR, one entry per CDR3 protein. The sample records approximately 590,000 distinct CDR3 sequences, about 25% being singletons. Sequencing was carried out using naive CD8+ T cells from blood, with Jurkat cell RNA spiked in. The subset: FACS-sorted CD8+CD4-CCR7+CD45RA+ naive T cells. These receptors were collected from a human donor in good health. Some libraries in this study had Jurkat cell RNA spiked in.

This clonotype has ten or more counts. The chain uses TRBV27 and TRBJ1-4; weak D call: TRBD1 (5 bases). The CDR3 is made up of 12 amino acids. Looked up from germline, CDR1 is MNHEY and CDR2 is SMNVEV (reference sequence). The V and J ends lost 4 bases and 12 bases respectively, with 12 bases between them. The CDR3 here is CASSSQGVELFF. In DNA, the CDR3 is TGTGCCAGCAGTTCCCAGGGCGTGGAACTGTTTTTT.

This clonotype appeared many times. The chain joins TRBV9 to TRBJ2-3; the D gene is possibly TRBD1 (5 bases). This CDR3 region has 14 residues. The germline gives CDR1 SGDLS, CDR2 YYNGEE. Trimming stripped 3 bases from V and 3 bases from J, with 11 bases between. CDR3 region: CASSGGPRTDTQYF. CDR3 nucleotide sequence: TGTGCCAGCAGCGGGGGCCCTAGAACAGATACGCAGTATTTT.

The rearrangement uses TRBV4-3 and TRBJ2-1; 8 bases are a match to TRBD1. Trimming took 1 base from V and 4 from J; bases not matched to a gene: 3. CDR3 length: 15 residues. The germline CDR1 and CDR2 sequences are LGHNA and YSLEER. CDR3 bases: TGCGCCAGCAGCCAAGGGGACAGGAATTACAATGAGCAGTTCTTC. Translation gives CASSQGDRNYNEQFF.

Many counts were recorded for this clonotype. The chain employs TRBV27 and TRBJ2-3; D not certain. Deletions cut 3 bases from V and 1 base from J, with 8 bases between. The CDR3 sequence is 14 residues long. CDR1 is MNHEY, CDR2 SMNVEV, per germline (reference sequence). The CDR3 DNA sequence: TGTGCCAGCAGTTTTGGTTCGGGCACAGATACGCAGTATTTT. This translates into CASSFGSGTDTQYF.

This chain joins TRBV4-3 and TRBJ1-1, with a tentative D call TRBD1 (6 bases). This CDR3 has 18 residues. CDR1 LGHNA and CDR2 YSLEER come from the germline V gene. The V end was cut by 0 bases, the J end by 0 bases, with 17 bases between. Here the CDR3 reads CASSQDSRGGQLNTEAFF. CDR3 nucleotide sequence: TGCGCCAGCAGCCAAGATAGCAGGGGAGGGCAGTTGAACACTGAAGCTTTCTTT.

This clonotype has a single count. This chain uses TRBV27 with TRBJ1-6; 12 positions agree with TRBD1. This CDR3 is 15 amino acids long. Losses at the gene ends were 5 bases for V and 9 bases for J; bases not matched to a gene: 5. Germline V CDR1 and CDR2: MNHEY, SMNVEV (reference sequence). CDR3 protein: CASSHGTGGLSPLHF. The CDR3 DNA reads as TGTGCCAGCAGTCACGGGACAGGGGGCCTTTCACCCCTCCACTTT.

The rearrangement links TRBV28 to TRBJ2-5; tentatively, D is TRBD2 (6 bases). This CDR3 is built from 16 residues. CDR1 MDHEN and CDR2 SYDVKM come from the germline V gene. Trimming left V 6 bases short and J 2 bases short, with 19 bases between. This CDR3 reads CASRGEVMQQQETQYF. CDR3 nucleotide sequence: TGTGCCAGCAGGGGGGAGGTTATGCAGCAACAAGAGACCCAGTACTTC.

The chain employs TRBV6-2 or TRBV6-3 and TRBJ2-7; perhaps TRBD2 as D (6 bases). Germline V CDR1 and CDR2: MNHEY, SVGEGT. Trimming pared 2 bases from V and 9 bases from J, leaving 17 bases between. This CDR3 has 14 amino acids. The CDR3 sequence: CASSYAAGWRGQYF. DNA for the CDR3: TGTGCCAGCAGTTACGCCGCAGGGTGGAGGGGGCAGTACTTC.

This rearrangement joins TRBV2 to TRBJ1-2; TRBD1 might be the D (6 bases). The CDR3 spans 15 residues. Germline assignment: CDR1 SNHLY and CDR2 FYNNEI. V was clipped by 3 bases and J by 3 bases, with 14 bases between them. The CDR3 nucleotides are TGTGCCAGCAGTGAGTCAGACAGGTCGTACTATGGCTACACCTTC. This encodes CASSESDRSYYGYTF.

The chain couples TRBV3-1 to TRBJ2-5; D not resolved. The CDR3 loop spans 14 amino acids. V dropped 3 bases and J dropped 5 bases, with 13 bases sitting between them. The germline V gene encodes CDR1 LGHDT and CDR2 YNNKEL (reference sequence). CDR3 DNA: TGTGCCAGCAGCCATCTGACCTCCCAGGAGACCCAGTACTTC. Protein: CASSHLTSQETQYF.

This clonotype was seen ten or more times. The V gene is TRBV29-1, the J gene TRBJ1-1, with 8 bases that match TRBD1. Germline V gene lookup returns CDR1 SQVTM and CDR2 ANQGSEA. The CDR3 covers 14 residues. The trim removed 3 bases at V and 6 bases at J, leaving 9 bases unmatched. CDR3 in DNA: TGCAGCGTTGATCGGACAGGGAGGGTGGCTGAAGCTTTCTTT. The encoded protein is CSVDRTGRVAEAFF.

This clonotype has ten or more counts. This chain joins TRBV5-6 and TRBJ2-3, with 8 bases fitting TRBD2. The CDR3 covers 16 residues. Trimming cost V 0 bases and J 2 bases; bases outside gene matches: 5. Germline loops: CDR1 SGHDT, CDR2 YYEEEE. The CDR3 coding sequence is TGTGCCAGCAGCTTGGCCGGGGGGGTGGTCACAGATACGCAGTATTTT. This codes for CASSLAGGVVTDTQYF.

This clonotype was recorded once. This may be a read error, as it is one base from a much larger clone. The chain uses TRBV7-7 and TRBJ1-1, with D perhaps matching TRBD1 (5 bases). This CDR3 is built from 13 residues. Germline loops: CDR1 SSHAT, CDR2 FNYEAQ (reference sequence). CDR3 nucleotides: TGTGCTGGCAGCCCCCACTGGGGGACTGAAGCTTTCTTT. It specifies CAGSPHWGTEAFF.

The table lists this clonotype with a few counts. This chain links TRBV19 with TRBJ2-7; D might be TRBD1 (5 bases). CDR1 and CDR2 from the germline V gene are LNHDA and SQIVND (reference sequence). V was pared by 4 bases and J by 1 base, with 14 bases between. The CDR3 spans 15 residues. For the CDR3, the DNA is TGTGCCAGTAGTAGGTCCTATGGGGCATCCTACGAGCAGTACTTC. Protein: CASSRSYGASYEQYF.

This clonotype was picked up a small number of times. The chain has TRBV4-3 and TRBJ2-4, with TRBD1 as a possible D gene (6 bases). Germline CDR1 LGHNA, CDR2 YSLEER. V lost 0 bases and J 8 bases, leaving 17 bases between the germline ends. The CDR3 length is 16 residues. The CDR3 coding sequence is TGCGCCAGCAGCCAAGATGTCACAGGGTTGCGGGACATTCAGTACTTC. Translated, it gives CASSQDVTGLRDIQYF.